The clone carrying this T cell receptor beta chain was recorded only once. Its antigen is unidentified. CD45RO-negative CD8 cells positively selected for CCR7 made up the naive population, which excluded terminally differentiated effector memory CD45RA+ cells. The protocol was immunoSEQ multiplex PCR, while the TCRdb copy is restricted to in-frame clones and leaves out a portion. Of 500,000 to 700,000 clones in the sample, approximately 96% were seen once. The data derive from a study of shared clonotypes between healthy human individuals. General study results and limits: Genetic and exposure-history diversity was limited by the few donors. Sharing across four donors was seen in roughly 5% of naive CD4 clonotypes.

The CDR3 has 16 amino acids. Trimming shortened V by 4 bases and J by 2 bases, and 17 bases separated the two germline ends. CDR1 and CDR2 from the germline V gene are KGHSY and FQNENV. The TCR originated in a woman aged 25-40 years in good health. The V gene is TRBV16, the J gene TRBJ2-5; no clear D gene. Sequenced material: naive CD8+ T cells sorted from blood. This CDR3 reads CASSLLGAALQETQYF. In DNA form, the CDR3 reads TGTGCCAGCAGCCTACTTGGTGCAGCTCTACAAGAGACCCAGTACTTC.